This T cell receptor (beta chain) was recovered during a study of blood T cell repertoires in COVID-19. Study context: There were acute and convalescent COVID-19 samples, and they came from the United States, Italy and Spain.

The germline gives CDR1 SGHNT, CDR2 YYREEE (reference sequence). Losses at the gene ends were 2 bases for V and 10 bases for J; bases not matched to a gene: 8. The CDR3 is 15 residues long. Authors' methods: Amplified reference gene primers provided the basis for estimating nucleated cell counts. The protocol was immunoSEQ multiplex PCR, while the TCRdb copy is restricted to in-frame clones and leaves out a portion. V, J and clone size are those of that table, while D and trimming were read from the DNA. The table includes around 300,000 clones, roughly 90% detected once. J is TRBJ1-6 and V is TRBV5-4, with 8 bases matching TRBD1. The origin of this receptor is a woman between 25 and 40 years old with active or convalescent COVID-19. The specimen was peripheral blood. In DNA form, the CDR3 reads TGTGCCAGCAGCTTCGGGACAGGTGTTTCGTCACCCCTCCACTTT. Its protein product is CASSFGTGVSSPLHF. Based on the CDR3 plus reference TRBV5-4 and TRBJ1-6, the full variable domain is ETGVTQSPTHLIKTRGQQVTLRCSSQSGHNTVSWYQQALGQGPQFIFQYYREEENGRGNFPPRFSGLQFPNYSSELNVNALELDDSALYLCASSFGTGVSSPLHFGNGTRLTVT.